One sample yielded the 17 T cell receptor beta chains listed below, sequenced in a study of blood T cell repertoires in COVID-19. The protocol was immunoSEQ multiplex PCR, while the TCRdb copy is restricted to in-frame clones and leaves out a portion. This table holds 250,000 or so clones, roughly 86% found once. Specimen: peripheral blood. The receptors come from a man aged 35 to 55 with active or convalescent COVID-19.

This clone was recorded once. The chain combines TRBV9 with TRBJ2-2; D perhaps matches TRBD2 (6 bases). Trimming left V 0 bases short and J 8 bases short, with 8 bases between. CDR1 and CDR2 from the germline V gene are SGDLS and YYNGEE. The CDR3 loop spans 13 amino acids. The CDR3, as DNA: TGTGCCAGCAGCGTAGTGGGGAGGGGGGAGCTGTTTTTT. Translated, it gives CASSVVGRGELFF.

The rearrangement links TRBV27 to TRBJ2-1, with D tentatively TRBD1 (6 bases). With 6 bases removed from V and 8 bases from J, the gap between germline ends came to 14 bases. This CDR3 has 13 amino acids. Germline CDR1 MNHEY, CDR2 SMNVEV (reference sequence). The CDR3 is CASSFTGSYEQFF. CDR3 nucleotides: TGTGCCAGCAGCTTTACAGGGTCCTATGAGCAGTTCTTC.

The chain is built from TRBV9 and TRBJ1-6; TRBD1 matches at 10 bases. Germline V gene sequence: CDR1 SGDLS, CDR2 YYNGEE. With 2 bases clipped from V and 7 bases from J, the junction kept 3 bases outside the gene matches. The CDR3 has 15 amino acids. CDR3 nucleotides: TGTGCCAGCAGCGTGGAGGGACAGGGGAATTCACCCCTCCACTTT. Translating gives CASSVEGQGNSPLHF. Based on the CDR3 plus reference TRBV9 and TRBJ1-6, the full variable domain is DSGVTQTPKHLITATGQRVTLRCSPRSGDLSVYWYQQSLDQGLQFLIQYYNGEERAKGNILERFSAQQFPDLHSELNLSSLELGDSALYFCASSVEGQGNSPLHFGNGTRLTVT.

The chain recombines TRBV30 with TRBJ1-2; tentatively, D is TRBD1 (6 bases). Germline V lookup: CDR1 GTSNPN, CDR2 SVGIG (reference sequence). CDR3 length: 12 residues. V shed 2 bases and J shed 8 bases, with 12 bases lying between them. The CDR3 sequence: CAWSRGIRGYTF. CDR3 coding DNA: TGTGCCTGGAGTAGGGGGATCAGGGGCTACACCTTC.

This chain links TRBV9 with TRBJ2-1; D is undetermined. The CDR3 runs 15 residues. Germline V gene sequence: CDR1 SGDLS, CDR2 YYNGEE. V shed 0 bases and J shed 6 bases, with 13 bases lying between them. CDR3: CASSVVEVPGNEQFF. The CDR3 DNA reads as TGTGCCAGCAGCGTAGTAGAGGTCCCTGGCAATGAGCAGTTCTTC.

This clone was counted at least ten times. At the DNA level, this CDR3 is encoded by other sequences in the same sample as well. The rearrangement uses TRBV7-9 and TRBJ2-3; 11 nucleotides agree with TRBD1. Per the germline V gene, CDR1 is SEHNR and CDR2 is FQNEAQ (reference sequence). After removal of 4 bases from V and 4 bases from J, the junction contained 4 bases not matched to a gene. The CDR3 is made up of 15 amino acids. Here the CDR3 DNA reads TGTGCCAGCAGCTGGGGACAGGGGGACGCAGATACGCAGTATTTT. This translates into CASSWGQGDADTQYF.

The rearrangement links TRBV9 to TRBJ2-7, with 7 bases that match TRBD2. With 0 bases clipped from V and 3 bases from J, the junction kept 3 bases outside the gene matches. The CDR3 is 14 residues long. Germline V gene data show CDR1 as SGDLS and CDR2 as YYNGEE. The DNA of the CDR3 is TGTGCCAGCAGCGTAGAGGTAGCGGGCTACGAGCAGTACTTC. Translation gives CASSVEVAGYEQYF.

The CDR3 region has the DNA TGTGCCAGAAGCTTCCCGGGACAGGGGAAGAACACTGAAGCTTTCTTT. Encoded protein: CARSFPGQGKNTEAFF. J is TRBJ1-1 and V is TRBV5-3, with 10 bases fitting TRBD1. TRBV5-3 carries the ORF label, with uncertain function. The CDR3 is 16 amino acids. The V segment lost 2 bases and the J segment 1 base; nucleotides outside the gene matches: 5.

V is TRBV5-8 and J is TRBJ2-1; tentative D call: TRBD1 (9 bases). V was clipped by 1 base and J by 8 bases, with 31 bases between them. Germline V CDR1 and CDR2: SGHTS, YDEGEE. The CDR3 length is 20 residues. The DNA for the CDR3 is TGTGCCAGCAGCTTGCGGGACAGGGCGAGCGGGGGACCACCTTTTTATGAGCAGTTCTTC. This codes for CASSLRDRASGGPPFYEQFF.

This clone was detected only a few times. This rearrangement joins TRBV19 to TRBJ1-2; TRBD1 agrees at 9 bases. The CDR3 length is 16 residues. The V and J ends lost 5 bases and 4 bases, in that order; junction bases with no gene match: 11. Germline V gene lookup returns CDR1 LNHDA and CDR2 SQIVND (reference sequence). In DNA, the CDR3 is TGTGCCAGTAGTGTCGCGGGACAGGGTAAAGGCTATGGCTACACCTTC. Protein sequence: CASSVAGQGKGYGYTF. The whole variable domain, filled in from reference TRBV19 and TRBJ1-2, reads DGGITQSPKYLFRKEGQNVTLSCEQNLNHDAMYWYRQDPGQGLRLIYYSQIVNDFQKGDIAEGYSVSREKKESFPLTVTSAQKNPTAFYLCASSVAGQGKGYGYTFGSGTRLTVV.

DNA for the CDR3: TGTGCCAGCAGCGTAGGCTGGGGCAATAATCAGCCCCAGCATTTT. It yields the protein CASSVGWGNNQPQHF. This chain joins TRBV9 and TRBJ1-5; a weak D match, TRBD1 (5 bases). The CDR3 runs 15 residues. Between the trimmed V and J ends, which lost 0 bases and 4 bases, there was a span of 11 bases. Germline CDR1 reads SGDLS; CDR2 reads YYNGEE.

The chain carries TRBV7-3 and TRBJ2-2, with 9 bases matching TRBD2. The junction had 8 bases not matched to a gene; V was cut back by 5 bases and J by 4 bases. CDR1 is SGHTA and CDR2 is FQGTGA in the germline V gene. This CDR3 contains 16 residues. CDR3 DNA: TGTGCCAGCAGCCCCGGGCGTAGCGGGAGCACCGGGGAGCTGTTTTTT. This sequence encodes CASSPGRSGSTGELFF. Complete variable domain (other parts from reference TRBV7-3 and TRBJ2-2): GAGVSQTPSNKVTEKGKYVELRCDPISGHTALYWYRQSLGQGPEFLIYFQGTGAADDSGLPNDRFFAVRPEGSVSTLKIQRTERGDSAVYLCASSPGRSGSTGELFFGEGSRLTVL.

This clone was counted once. This chain joins TRBV24-1 and TRBJ2-3, with a weak D call TRBD1 (6 bases). The V end lost 5 bases, the J end lost 3 bases, and 17 bases lay between the germline ends. Germline values: CDR1 KGHDR, CDR2 SFDVKD. The CDR3 totals 16 residues. As DNA, the CDR3 is TGTGCCACCAGTGTTTCAGGGGTCAGGGAGACAGATACGCAGTATTTT. It yields the protein CATSVSGVRETDTQYF.

This chain connects TRBV4-1 to TRBJ1-2, with 8 bases aligning to TRBD1. Per the germline V gene, CDR1 is MGHRA and CDR2 is YSYEKL. J lost 8 bases, V lost 3 bases, and 8 bases had no gene match. This CDR3 has 14 amino acids. The CDR3 here is CASSQAGQGWGYTF. For the CDR3, the DNA is TGCGCCAGCAGCCAGGCCGGACAGGGATGGGGCTACACCTTC.

CDR3 in DNA: TGTGCCAGCAGTCCAAGACTAGCGGGAGTAGCAGATACGCAGTATTTT. This encodes CASSPRLAGVADTQYF. The chain couples TRBV27 to TRBJ2-3; 12 bases are shared with TRBD2. The CDR3 extends over 16 amino acids. The V segment lost 5 bases and the J segment 4 bases; nucleotides outside the gene matches: 7. The germline V gene has CDR1 MNHEY and CDR2 SMNVEV (reference sequence).

This clone came up a few times. This chain links TRBV7-9 with TRBJ1-4; no clear D gene. Trimming removed 1 base from V and 6 bases from J, with 6 bases in between. The CDR3 extends over 13 amino acids. Germline CDR1 is SEHNR and CDR2 is FQNEAQ (reference sequence). CDR3 DNA: TGTGCCAGCAGCTTAGGGGCAGATGAAAAACTGTTTTTT. Its translation is CASSLGADEKLFF. Complete variable domain (other parts from reference TRBV7-9 and TRBJ1-4): DTGVSQNPRHKITKRGQNVTFRCDPISEHNRLYWYRQTLGQGPEFLTYFQNEAQLEKSRLLSDRFSAERPKGSFSTLEIQRTEQGDSAMYLCASSLGADEKLFFGSGTQLSVL.

This sequence joins TRBV11-2 and TRBJ1-6, with D tentatively TRBD1 (6 bases). The length of the CDR3 is 15 residues. Germline V gene sequence: CDR1 SGHAT, CDR2 FQNNGV. Trimming took 2 bases from V and 8 from J, leaving 13 bases between them. The CDR3 DNA reads as TGTGCCAGCAGCTTACGACGGGACATAGATTCACCCCTCCACTTT. Translation: CASSLRRDIDSPLHF.